A single sample gave rise to the 17 T cell receptor beta chains below, sequenced in a study of blood T cell repertoires in COVID-19. Libraries were prepared by immunoSEQ multiplex PCR; TCRdb keeps only in-frame clonotypes and omits some of them. The sample yields fewer than 70,000 clones, more than 70% seen once. Sequencing was performed on peripheral blood. Receptors were obtained from a man younger than 40 with COVID-19, enrolled during active disease.

The chain combines TRBV28 with TRBJ2-3; tentatively, D is TRBD1 (6 bases). The CDR3 runs to 15 residues. The V and J ends lost 3 bases and 5 bases respectively, with 15 bases between them. The germline V gene has CDR1 MDHEN and CDR2 SYDVKM. Here the CDR3 DNA reads TGTGCCAGCAGTTTGAGGCAGTCAGGGGTAGATACGCAGTATTTT. Translation: CASSLRQSGVDTQYF. Supplemented by reference TRBV28 and TRBJ2-3, the full variable domain reads DVKVTQSSRYLVKRTGEKVFLECVQDMDHENMFWYRQDPGLGLRLIYFSYDVKMKEKGDIPEGYSVSREKKERFSLILESASTNQTSMYLCASSLRQSGVDTQYFGPGTRLTVL.

The chain is built from TRBV10-3 and TRBJ1-1, with TRBD1 matching 8 bases. Germline V gene data show CDR1 as ENHRY and CDR2 as SYGVKD. V lost 3 bases to trimming and J lost 4 bases; unmatched junction nucleotides: 4. The CDR3 is made up of 14 amino acids. For the CDR3, the DNA is TGTGCCATCAGTGACCACACAGGGGGCACTGAAGCTTTCTTT. As protein: CAISDHTGGTEAFF.

The chain carries TRBV2 and TRBJ2-3; D is uncertain. Per the germline V gene, CDR1 is SNHLY and CDR2 is FYNNEI. The CDR3 consists of 16 residues. V gave up 6 bases and J gave up 2 bases, with 18 bases separating them. The CDR3 bases are TGTGCCAGCAGCGGAGTATCTAGAGGCAACACAGATACGCAGTATTTT. Its protein is CASSGVSRGNTDTQYF.

V is TRBV7-3 and J is TRBJ2-1; TRBD2 matches 13 bases. Germline CDR1 is SGHTA and CDR2 is FQGTGA. V lost 4 bases to trimming and J lost 7 bases; unmatched junction nucleotides: 4. This CDR3 comprises 15 residues. Here the CDR3 DNA reads TGTGCCAGCAGCTCCGGGACTAGCGGGGTTAATGAGCAGTTCTTC. This gives the protein CASSSGTSGVNEQFF.

The chain links TRBV15 to TRBJ2-5, with a weak D call TRBD1 (6 bases). V gave up 2 bases and J gave up 2 bases, with 12 bases separating them. The CDR3 loop spans 15 amino acids. Germline values: CDR1 LNHNV, CDR2 YYDKDF (reference sequence). CDR3 sequence (DNA): TGTGCCACCAGCAGAACCCCAGGGGCACAAGAGACCCAGTACTTC. This sequence encodes CATSRTPGAQETQYF. Based on the CDR3 plus reference TRBV15 and TRBJ2-5, the full variable domain is DAMVIQNPRYQVTQFGKPVTLSCSQTLNHNVMYWYQQKSSQAPKLLFHYYDKDFNNEADTPDNFQSRRPNTSFCFLDIRSPGLGDTAMYLCATSRTPGAQETQYFGPGTRLLVL.

The rearrangement joins TRBV6-5 to TRBJ1-1; D is possibly TRBD1 (5 bases). Trimming stripped 2 bases from V and 4 bases from J, with 14 bases between. The CDR3 spans 15 residues. CDR1 and CDR2 from the germline V gene are MNHEY and SVGAGI. The CDR3 coding sequence is TGTGCCAGCAGTTACGCGAGTACGGGGGGCACTGAAGCTTTCTTT. Translating gives CASSYASTGGTEAFF.

The genes are TRBV7-9 and TRBJ1-6, with 10 nucleotides matching TRBD1. V gave up 4 bases and J gave up 8 bases; unmatched junction bases: 2. The CDR3 extends over 14 amino acids. Looked up from germline, CDR1 is SEHNR and CDR2 is FQNEAQ (reference sequence). The DNA for the CDR3 is TGTGCCAGCAGCTCCGGACAGGGGGATTCACCCCTCCACTTT. Its protein product is CASSSGQGDSPLHF. The full variable domain, with the rest looked up from reference TRBV7-9 and TRBJ1-6, is DTGVSQNPRHKITKRGQNVTFRCDPISEHNRLYWYRQTLGQGPEFLTYFQNEAQLEKSRLLSDRFSAERPKGSFSTLEIQRTEQGDSAMYLCASSSGQGDSPLHFGNGTRLTVT.

The V gene is TRBV7-9, the J gene TRBJ1-1, with a tentative D call TRBD1 (5 bases). The CDR3 spans 13 residues. The ends were cut back, 0 bases at V and 7 bases at J, with 9 bases in the middle. The germline CDR1 and CDR2 sequences are SEHNR and FQNEAQ (reference sequence). CDR3 nucleotides: TGTGCCAGCAGCTTAGCAGGGGAAAGTGAAGCTTTCTTT. Its protein product is CASSLAGESEAFF.

This chain connects TRBV30 to TRBJ1-2; D may be TRBD1 (5 bases). With 2 bases removed from V and 8 bases from J, the gap between germline ends came to 12 bases. Germline lookup yields CDR1 GTSNPN and CDR2 SVGIG (reference sequence). The CDR3 totals 12 residues. The CDR3 loop reads CAWSYQGGGYTF. The CDR3 coding sequence is TGTGCCTGGAGTTATCAGGGTGGCGGCTACACCTTC.

The chain uses TRBV28 and TRBJ2-7; 11 positions agree with TRBD2. V lost 6 bases and J lost 5; bases outside the gene matches: 3. This CDR3 comprises 13 residues. Germline V gene sequence: CDR1 MDHEN, CDR2 SYDVKM. The CDR3 nucleotides read TGTGCCAGCAGACTAGCGGGGGTCGACGAGCAGTACTTC. It is translated as CASRLAGVDEQYF.

The chain has TRBV30 and TRBJ1-1, with TRBD1 matching over 8 bases. This CDR3 region has 15 residues. CDR1 GTSNPN and CDR2 SVGIG come from the germline V gene (reference sequence). V lost 1 base and J lost 5; bases outside the gene matches: 9. The CDR3 nucleotides are TGTGCCTGGAGTGGAGGAGGACAGGGCTGGACTGAAGCTTTCTTT. It encodes CAWSGGGQGWTEAFF.

This clone was seen a handful of times. The chain uses TRBV11-3 and TRBJ1-2; unclear D gene. In germline, CDR1 is SGHNT, CDR2 YENEEA. There are 13 residues in the CDR3. V lost 3 bases to trimming and J lost 8 bases, with 13 bases between them. CDR3 DNA: TGTGCCAGCAGCTTGGGGAGTTCTTGGGGCTACACCTTC. Translation gives CASSLGSSWGYTF.

The chain employs TRBV4-1 and TRBJ1-2; a possible D gene is TRBD1 (6 bases). Germline V gives CDR1 MGHRA, CDR2 YSYEKL. The CDR3 is 17 amino acids. V shed 1 base and J shed 5 bases, with 20 bases lying between them. The CDR3, as DNA: TGCGCCAGCAGCCAAGGCCTACGGGGGGGCGCAGGGTATGGCTACACCTTC. It is translated as CASSQGLRGGAGYGYTF.

The CDR3 nucleotides are TGTGCCAGCAGTCCCGTACTAGCGGGGGCCTCTGGGGCCAACGTCCTGACTTTC. It encodes CASSPVLAGASGANVLTF. V gene TRBV11-3 combines with J gene TRBJ2-6; the match to TRBD2 covers 11 bases. CDR1 and CDR2 (germline): SGHNT, YENEEA. The CDR3 is made up of 18 amino acids. J lost 0 bases, V lost 6 bases, and 7 bases had no gene match.

This clone was recorded a few times. The chain couples TRBV18 to TRBJ2-1, with TRBD1 matching over 8 bases. The germline CDR1 and CDR2 sequences are KGHSH and LQKENI. The CDR3 spans 16 residues. V was pared by 0 bases and J by 5 bases, with 6 bases of the junction left unmatched. The CDR3 DNA reads TGTGCCAGCTCACCACCTGCAGGGGGCGGAAACAATGAGCAGTTCTTC. It encodes CASSPPAGGGNNEQFF.

The genes are TRBV6-5 and TRBJ2-7, with 10 positions matching TRBD2. This CDR3 has 15 amino acids. V lost 5 bases and J lost 6; bases outside the gene matches: 10. CDR1 and CDR2 (germline): MNHEY, SVGAGI. This chain's CDR3 is CASSRLAGVVGEQYF. Written as DNA, the CDR3 is TGTGCCAGCAGTAGGCTAGCGGGAGTTGTTGGCGAGCAGTACTTC.

This rearrangement joins TRBV7-9 to TRBJ2-1; 7 bases agree with TRBD1. CDR1 and CDR2 (germline): SEHNR, FQNEAQ (reference sequence). The V segment lost 1 base and the J segment 7 bases; nucleotides outside the gene matches: 13. This CDR3 spans 17 amino acids. CDR3 amino acids: CASSLVYAVSGGNEQFF. The CDR3 DNA reads as TGTGCCAGCAGCTTAGTGTATGCGGTCTCAGGGGGAAATGAGCAGTTCTTC.